This T cell receptor (beta chain) comes out of a study of OX40 agonist ivuxolimab in advanced cancers. Assay used: immunoSEQ multiplex PCR; TCRdb lists only in-frame clones, some missing. The sample yields about 86,000 clones, around nine tenths seen once. Germline V gene sequence: CDR1 MNHEY, CDR2 SVGAGI. The CDR3 spans 15 residues. V gave up 0 bases and J gave up 7 bases, with 12 bases separating them. General study findings and limits: Average numbers of expanded clones were greater in CD8+ T cells than in CD4+. Blood T cells, both CD4+ and CD8+, expanded clonally by week 6 at 0.1 to 3.0 mg/kg.

The cohort excluded patients with autoimmune disease history or systemic immunosuppression. The sample holds a few counts of this clone. Its antigen is as yet unknown. This sample comprised CD4+ or CD8+ T cells sorted from blood, obtained in a trial of the OX40 agonist ivuxolimab. The receptor's source is an adult with an advanced solid tumor such as melanoma, head and neck, liver or kidney cancer. The chain joins TRBV6-5 to TRBJ1-4, with D possibly TRBD1 on 6 matching bases. This CDR3 is CASSYSKGGIEKLFF. The CDR3 bases are TGTGCCAGCAGTTACTCGAAAGGGGGTATTGAAAAACTGTTTTTT.